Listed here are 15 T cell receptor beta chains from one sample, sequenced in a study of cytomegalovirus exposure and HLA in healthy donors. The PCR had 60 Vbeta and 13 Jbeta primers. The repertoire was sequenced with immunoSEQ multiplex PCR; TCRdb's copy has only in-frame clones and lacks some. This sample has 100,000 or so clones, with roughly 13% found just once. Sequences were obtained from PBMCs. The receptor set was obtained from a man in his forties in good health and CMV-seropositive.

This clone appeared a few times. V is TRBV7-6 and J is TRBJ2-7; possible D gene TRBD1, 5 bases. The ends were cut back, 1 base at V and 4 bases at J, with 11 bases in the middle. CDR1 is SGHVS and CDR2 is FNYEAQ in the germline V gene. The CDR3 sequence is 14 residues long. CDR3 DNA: TGTGCCAGCAGCTTAGGGGCAGGGCCGTACGAGCAGTACTTC. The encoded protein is CASSLGAGPYEQYF.

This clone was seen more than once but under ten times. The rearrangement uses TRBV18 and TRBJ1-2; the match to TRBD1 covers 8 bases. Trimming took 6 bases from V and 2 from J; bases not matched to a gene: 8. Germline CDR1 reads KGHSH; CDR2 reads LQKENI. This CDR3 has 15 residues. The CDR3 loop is CASSRTRDRNYGYTF. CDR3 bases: TGTGCCAGCTCCAGAACCCGGGACAGGAACTATGGCTACACCTTC.

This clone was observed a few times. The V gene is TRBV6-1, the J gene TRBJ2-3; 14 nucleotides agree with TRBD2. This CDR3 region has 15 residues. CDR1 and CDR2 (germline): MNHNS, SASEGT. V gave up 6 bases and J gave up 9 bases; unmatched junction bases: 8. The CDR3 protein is CASRTGTSGSQTQYF. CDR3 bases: TGTGCCAGCAGAACCGGGACTAGCGGGAGTCAGACGCAGTATTTT.

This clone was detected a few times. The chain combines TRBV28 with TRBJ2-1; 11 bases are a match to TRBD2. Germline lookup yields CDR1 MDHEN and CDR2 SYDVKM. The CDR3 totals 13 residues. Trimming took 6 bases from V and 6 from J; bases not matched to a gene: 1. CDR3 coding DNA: TGTGCCAGCAGGGGGACTAGCGGCAATGAGCAGTTCTTC. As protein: CASRGTSGNEQFF.

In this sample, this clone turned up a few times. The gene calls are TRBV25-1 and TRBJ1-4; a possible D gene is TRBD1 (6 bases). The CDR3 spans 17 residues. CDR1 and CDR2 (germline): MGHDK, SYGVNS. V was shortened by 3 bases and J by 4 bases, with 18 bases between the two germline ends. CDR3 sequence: CASSDYNRDSFNEKLFF. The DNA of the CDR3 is TGTGCCAGCAGTGATTATAACAGGGATTCCTTTAATGAAAAACTGTTTTTT.

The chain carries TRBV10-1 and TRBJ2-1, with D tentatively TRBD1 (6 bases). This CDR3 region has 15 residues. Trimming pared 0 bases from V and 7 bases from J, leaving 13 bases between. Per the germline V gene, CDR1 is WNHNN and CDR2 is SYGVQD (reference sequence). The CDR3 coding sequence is TGCGCCAGCAGTGAGTCACAGGGATCGGGAAATGAGCAGTTCTTC. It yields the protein CASSESQGSGNEQFF.

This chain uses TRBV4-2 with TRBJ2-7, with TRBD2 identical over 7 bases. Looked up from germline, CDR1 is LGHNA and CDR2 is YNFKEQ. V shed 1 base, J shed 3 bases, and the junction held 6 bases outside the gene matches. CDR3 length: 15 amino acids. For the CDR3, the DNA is TGTGCCAGCAGCCAAGCTGCTAGCGGAAGCTACGAGCAGTACTTC. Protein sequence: CASSQAASGSYEQYF.

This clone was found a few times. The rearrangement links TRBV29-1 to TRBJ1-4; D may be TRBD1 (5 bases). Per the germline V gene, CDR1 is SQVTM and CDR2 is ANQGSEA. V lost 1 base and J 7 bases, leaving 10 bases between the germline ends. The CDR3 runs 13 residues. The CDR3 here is CSVEAQQGEKLFF. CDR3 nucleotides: TGCAGCGTTGAAGCTCAGCAGGGTGAAAAACTGTTTTTT. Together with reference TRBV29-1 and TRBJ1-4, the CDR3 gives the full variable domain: SAVISQKPSRDICQRGTSLTIQCQVDSQVTMMFWYRQQPGQSLTLIATANQGSEATYESGFVIDKFPISRPNLTFSTLTVSNMSPEDSSIYLCSVEAQQGEKLFFGSGTQLSVL.

The CDR3 here is CASSLWMGAPNEQFF. CDR3 bases: TGTGCCAGCAGCCTGTGGATGGGGGCGCCTAATGAGCAGTTCTTC. The rearrangement links TRBV9 to TRBJ2-1; possibly TRBD1 for D (6 bases). Germline CDR1 is SGDLS and CDR2 is YYNGEE. CDR3 size: 15 residues. V gave up 4 bases and J gave up 7 bases, with 18 bases separating them.

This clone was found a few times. DNA for the CDR3: TGTGCCAGCAGCCGCATCGCGGGAGTAACCGGGGAGCTGTTTTTT. This gives the protein CASSRIAGVTGELFF. J is TRBJ2-2 and V is TRBV7-3, with TRBD2 matching 7 bases. The CDR3 is 15 residues long. With V trimmed by 5 bases and J by 5 bases, 8 bases remained unmatched. Germline V gene data show CDR1 as SGHTA and CDR2 as FQGTGA. The whole variable domain, filled in from reference TRBV7-3 and TRBJ2-2, reads GAGVSQTPSNKVTEKGKYVELRCDPISGHTALYWYRQSLGQGPEFLIYFQGTGAADDSGLPNDRFFAVRPEGSVSTLKIQRTERGDSAVYLCASSRIAGVTGELFFGEGSRLTVL.

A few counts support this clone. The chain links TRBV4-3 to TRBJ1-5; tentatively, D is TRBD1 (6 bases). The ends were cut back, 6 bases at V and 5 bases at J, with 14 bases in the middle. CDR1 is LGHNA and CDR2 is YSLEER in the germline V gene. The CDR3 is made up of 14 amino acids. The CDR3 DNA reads TGCGCCAGCAGTCCTGACAGGAGTCATCAGCCCCAGCATTTT. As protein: CASSPDRSHQPQHF.

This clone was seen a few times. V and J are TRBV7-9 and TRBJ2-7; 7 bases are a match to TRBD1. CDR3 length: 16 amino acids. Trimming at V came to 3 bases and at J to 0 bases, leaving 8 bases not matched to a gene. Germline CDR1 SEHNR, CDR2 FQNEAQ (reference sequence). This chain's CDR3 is CASSFPLRTGSYEQYF. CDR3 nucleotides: TGTGCCAGCAGCTTCCCGCTAAGGACAGGCTCCTACGAGCAGTACTTC.

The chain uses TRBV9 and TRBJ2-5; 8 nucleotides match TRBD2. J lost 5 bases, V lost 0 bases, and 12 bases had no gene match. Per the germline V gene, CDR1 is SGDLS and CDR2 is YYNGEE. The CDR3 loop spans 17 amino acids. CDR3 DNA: TGTGCCAGCAGCGTAGCGGGAGGGCCCTCGGGGGAGGAGACCCAGTACTTC. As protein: CASSVAGGPSGEETQYF. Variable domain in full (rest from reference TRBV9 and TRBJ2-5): DSGVTQTPKHLITATGQRVTLRCSPRSGDLSVYWYQQSLDQGLQFLIQYYNGEERAKGNILERFSAQQFPDLHSELNLSSLELGDSALYFCASSVAGGPSGEETQYFGPGTRLLVL.

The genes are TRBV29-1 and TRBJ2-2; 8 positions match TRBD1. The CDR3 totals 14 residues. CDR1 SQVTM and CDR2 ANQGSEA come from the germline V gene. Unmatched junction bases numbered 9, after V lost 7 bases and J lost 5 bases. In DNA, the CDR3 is TGCAGCGCCAGGCCAGGGGGCTCTACCGGGGAGCTGTTTTTT. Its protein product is CSARPGGSTGELFF.

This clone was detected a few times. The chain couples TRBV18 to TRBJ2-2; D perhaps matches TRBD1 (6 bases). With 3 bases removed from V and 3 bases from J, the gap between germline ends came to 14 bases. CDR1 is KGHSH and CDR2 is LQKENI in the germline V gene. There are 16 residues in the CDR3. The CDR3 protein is CASSPQDSLHTGELFF. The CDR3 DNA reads TGTGCCAGCTCACCCCAGGACAGCCTGCACACCGGGGAGCTGTTTTTT.